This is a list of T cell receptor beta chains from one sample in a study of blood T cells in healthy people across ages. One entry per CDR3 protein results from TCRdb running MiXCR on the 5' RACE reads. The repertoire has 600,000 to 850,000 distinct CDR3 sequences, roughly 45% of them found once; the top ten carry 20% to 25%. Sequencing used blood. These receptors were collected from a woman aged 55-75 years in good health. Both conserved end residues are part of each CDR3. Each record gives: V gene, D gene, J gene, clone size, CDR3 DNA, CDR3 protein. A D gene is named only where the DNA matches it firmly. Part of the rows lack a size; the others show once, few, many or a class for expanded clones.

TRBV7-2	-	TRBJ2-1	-	TGTGCCAGCAACCCAAGGGGGGGGACTCCCTGGGGTGAGCAGTTCTTC	CASNPRGGTPWGEQFF
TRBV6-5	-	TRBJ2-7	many	TGTGCCAGCAGGGAATCGGACGGAGCCTACGAGCAGTACTTC	CASRESDGAYEQYF
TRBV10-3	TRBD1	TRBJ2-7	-	TGTGCCATCAGTGAGTCGAGGGTGGCCCCGAGGACAGGGTCTATTCGGAGCTCCTACGAGCAGTACTTC	CAISESRVAPRTGSIRSSYEQYF
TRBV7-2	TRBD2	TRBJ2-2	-	TGTGCCAGCAGCCCTCTAGCGGGATTCACCGGGGAGCTGTTTTTT	CASSPLAGFTGELFF
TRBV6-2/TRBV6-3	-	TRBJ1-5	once	TGTGCCAGCAAACCGGGACCCGCGGGCAATCAGCCCCAGCATTTT	CASKPGPAGNQPQHF
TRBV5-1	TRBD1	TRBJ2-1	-	TGCGCCAGCAGCTTGGGGACAGGGGGCGGTGGTGGCAATGAGCAGTTCTTC	CASSLGTGGGGGNEQFF
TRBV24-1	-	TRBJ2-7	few	TGTGCCACCAGCATTGGAGACGAGCAGTACTTC	CATSIGDEQYF
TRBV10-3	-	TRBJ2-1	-	TGTGCCATCAAAGTAGCTGATTTCTCAGATGAGCAGTTCTTC	CAIKVADFSDEQFF
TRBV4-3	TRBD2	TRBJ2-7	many	TGCGCCAGCAGCCAGACTAGCGGGAGTGCCTACGAGCAGTACTTC	CASSQTSGSAYEQYF
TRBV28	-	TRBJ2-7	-	TGTGCCAGCAGTTTTCGGGTTGGCGAGCAGTACTTC	CASSFRVGEQYF
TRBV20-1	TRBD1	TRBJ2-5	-	TGCAGTGCTAGAGATACAGGGGTTTCAGTAGAGACCCAGTACTTC	CSARDTGVSVETQYF
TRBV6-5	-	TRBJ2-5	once	TGTGCCAGCAGGGGGGCAGCCAGTGGAGAGACCCAGTACTTC	CASRGAASGETQYF
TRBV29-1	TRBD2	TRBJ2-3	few	TGCAGCGTTGGCGTGACTAGCGAGTACACAGATACGCAGTATTTT	CSVGVTSEYTDTQYF
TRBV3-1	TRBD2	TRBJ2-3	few	TGTGCCAGCAGCGCCCTAGCGGGGGGGCTCGGAGATACGCAGTATTTT	CASSALAGGLGDTQYF
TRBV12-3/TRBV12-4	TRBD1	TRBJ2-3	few	TGTGCCAGCAGAACCCACGGGACAGATCCCACAGATACGCAGTATTTT	CASRTHGTDPTDTQYF
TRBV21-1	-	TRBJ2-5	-	TGTGCCAGCACACCGGGACAGGGTACGGAGACCCAGTACTTC	CASTPGQGTETQYF
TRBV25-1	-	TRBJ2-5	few	TGTGCCAGCAGTGAAGGGTTAGGCTACCTCCAAGAGACCCAGTACTTC	CASSEGLGYLQETQYF
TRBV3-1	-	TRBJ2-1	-	TGTGCCAGCAGCCAAGTTCAGGCTACGAATGAGCAGTTCTTC	CASSQVQATNEQFF
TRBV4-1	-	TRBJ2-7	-	TGCGCCAGCAGCCAAGGGACAGAATTCTACGAGCAGTACTTC	CASSQGTEFYEQYF
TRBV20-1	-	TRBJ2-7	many	TGCAGTGCTAATCAGAGGGGGAACTACGAGCAGTACTTC	CSANQRGNYEQYF
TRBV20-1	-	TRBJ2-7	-	TGCAGTGCTAGTAGGGGCACCTACGAGCAGTACTTC	CSASRGTYEQYF
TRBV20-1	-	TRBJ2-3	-	TGCAGTGCTAGAGTTCTGCAAAGTATGGATACGCAGTATTTT	CSARVLQSMDTQYF
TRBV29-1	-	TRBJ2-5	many	TGCAGCGTTCCCCCAGGGGCCGGACTCCAAGAGACCCAGTACTTC	CSVPPGAGLQETQYF
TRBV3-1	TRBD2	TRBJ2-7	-	TGTGCCAGCAGCCAGGGACTAGCGCACGAGCAGTACTTC	CASSQGLAHEQYF
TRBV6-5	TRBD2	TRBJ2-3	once	TGTGCCAGCAGTTACTCAGCTCCCTCCACGGGGGGGCCTTTAGATACGCAGTATTTT	CASSYSAPSTGGPLDTQYF
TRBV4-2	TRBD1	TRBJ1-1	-	TGTGCCAGCAGCCAAAACAGGGGGCAGATTGCTGAAGCTTTCTTT	CASSQNRGQIAEAFF
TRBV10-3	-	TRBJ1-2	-	TGTGCCATCAATGCGGCGGTTAACTATGGCTACACCTTC	CAINAAVNYGYTF
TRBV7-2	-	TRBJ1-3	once	TGTGCCAGCAGAGAATTCTCTGGAAACACCAAATATTTT	CASREFSGNTKYF
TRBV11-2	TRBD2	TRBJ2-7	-	TGTGCCAGCAGCCAGGTGTTAGCGGGATATGCTGAGCAGTACTTC	CASSQVLAGYAEQYF
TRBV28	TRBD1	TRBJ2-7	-	TGTGCCAGCAGTGACAGGGGCACCTCCTACGAGCAGTACTTC	CASSDRGTSYEQYF
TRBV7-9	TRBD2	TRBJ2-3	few	TGTGCCAGCAGCCTCACTAGCGGGGGAGATACGCAGTATTTT	CASSLTSGGDTQYF
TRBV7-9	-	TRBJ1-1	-	TGTGCCAGCAGCTCCCCCTTTGAAGCTTTCTTT	CASSSPFEAFF
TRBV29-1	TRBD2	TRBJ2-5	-	TGCAGCGTTGAAGATGACAAGCGGGGGGAGGAGGAGACCCAGTACTTC	CSVEDDKRGEEETQYF
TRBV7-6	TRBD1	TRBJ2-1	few	TGTGCCAGCAGCTTAGGGGACAGGGTCTTGTCGGGGAATGAGCAGTTCTTC	CASSLGDRVLSGNEQFF
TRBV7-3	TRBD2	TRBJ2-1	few	TGTGCCAGCAGTCCGACTAGCGGAGCTCGTGAGCAGTTCTTC	CASSPTSGAREQFF
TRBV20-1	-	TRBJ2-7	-	TGCAGTCCCATTGCCAGCAGCTCCTACGAGCAGTACTTC	CSPIASSSYEQYF
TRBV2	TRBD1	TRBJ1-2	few	TGTGCCAGCATTTTCCTCCCCGGCCAGGGGGACTATGGCTACACCTTC	CASIFLPGQGDYGYTF
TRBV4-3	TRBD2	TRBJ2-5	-	TGCGCCAGCAGCCAGGTCGGGGGGATTACTCAAGAGACCCAGTACTTC	CASSQVGGITQETQYF
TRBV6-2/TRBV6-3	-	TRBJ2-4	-	TGTGCAAGTTTACCGGGGGCCTTAGGCAAAAACATTCAGTACTTC	CASLPGALGKNIQYF
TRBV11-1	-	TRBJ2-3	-	TGTGCCAGCAGCTTAACAGTTTCAAGCACAGATACGCAGTATTTT	CASSLTVSSTDTQYF
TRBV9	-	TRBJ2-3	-	TGTGCCAGCAGCGTAGGTCGGGACCCTAGCACAGATACGCAGTATTTT	CASSVGRDPSTDTQYF
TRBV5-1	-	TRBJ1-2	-	TGCGCCAGCAGCCCCGTAAGCCATGGCTACACCTTC	CASSPVSHGYTF
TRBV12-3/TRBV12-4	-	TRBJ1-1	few	TGTGCCAGCAGTTTAGATATAGGGAGGAGGACTGAAGCTTTCTTT	CASSLDIGRRTEAFF
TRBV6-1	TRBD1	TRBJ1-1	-	TGTGCCAGCAGAGCCGGGACAGGCGTTATGAACACTGAAGCTTTCTTT	CASRAGTGVMNTEAFF
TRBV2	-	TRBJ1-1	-	TGTGCCAGCACTCCAGGGGTAGTTACTGAAGCTTTCTTT	CASTPGVVTEAFF
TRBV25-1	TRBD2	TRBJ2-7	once	TGTGCCAACAGTGTTACAAGGGAGGGCGAGCAGTACTTC	CANSVTREGEQYF
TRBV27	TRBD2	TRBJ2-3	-	TGTGCCAGCACTCCCCTAGCGGGGGACCGTTCTAGCACAGATACGCAGTATTTT	CASTPLAGDRSSTDTQYF
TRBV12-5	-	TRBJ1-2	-	TGTGCTAGTGGTTCCCTCGCGGGAACCTATGGCTACACCTTC	CASGSLAGTYGYTF
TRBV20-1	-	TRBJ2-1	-	TGCAGTGCTCCGCGGGGGCAGAACTACAATGAGCAGTTCTTC	CSAPRGQNYNEQFF